The 16 T cell receptor beta chains listed next were all sequenced from one sample in a study of beta chain features in type 1 diabetes. Reverse transcription of all isolated RNA meant that expressed TCRB transcripts were sequenced. Clones were sequenced by immunoSEQ multiplex PCR, and TCRdb holds only the in-frame ones, with some missing. The data hold about 410,000 clones, with more than 11% observed a single time. Specimen: naive CD4+ T cells from blood. These receptors were taken from a man younger than 40 in good health.

This clone was picked up a small number of times. Other nucleotide sequences from this sample produce the same CDR3. The chain combines TRBV5-1 with TRBJ2-1; D possibly corresponds to TRBD2 (6 bases). Trimming took 7 bases from V and 1 from J, leaving 9 bases between them. The CDR3 covers 13 residues. Looked up from germline, CDR1 is SGHRS and CDR2 is YFSETQ. The CDR3 loop is CASSGGSYNEQFF. The CDR3 DNA is TGCGCCAGCTCTGGAGGGTCCTACAATGAGCAGTTCTTC.

This clone was counted a few times. The V gene is TRBV19, the J gene TRBJ2-1; the match to TRBD2 covers 7 bases. Unmatched junction bases numbered 6, after V lost 5 bases and J lost 5 bases. The CDR3 consists of 14 residues. The V gene's germline CDR1 is LNHDA and CDR2 SQIVND (reference sequence). CDR3 DNA sequence: TGTGCCAGTAGTCGGACTAGGAAGGACAATGAGCAGTTCTTC. Its protein product is CASSRTRKDNEQFF.

This chain links TRBV5-1 with TRBJ2-3, with TRBD1 identical over 7 bases. With V trimmed by 2 bases and J by 3 bases, 12 bases remained unmatched. CDR1 SGHRS and CDR2 YFSETQ come from the germline V gene. The CDR3 covers 17 residues. CDR3: CASSLLPTGIFTDTQYF. The CDR3 DNA reads TGCGCCAGCAGCTTACTACCGACAGGGATCTTTACAGATACGCAGTATTTT.

The chain uses TRBV13 and TRBJ2-7; TRBD2 is a possible D gene (5 bases). Trimming removed 5 bases at V and 6 bases at J, with 14 bases between. This CDR3 spans 13 amino acids. Germline CDR1 reads PRHDT; CDR2 reads FYEKMQ (reference sequence). The CDR3 protein is CASSLSGISEQYV. In nucleotides, the CDR3 is TGTGCCAGCAGCCTCAGCGGAATTAGCGAGCAGTACGTC.

This clone showed up just a few times. The genes are TRBV19 and TRBJ1-1; tentatively, D is TRBD1 (5 bases). CDR1 and CDR2 from the germline V gene are LNHDA and SQIVND (reference sequence). The V and J ends lost 6 bases and 2 bases respectively, with 13 bases between them. CDR3 size: 14 residues. As DNA, the CDR3 is TGTGCCAGTAGAATGACAGAACTAAACACTGAAGCTTTCTTT. It yields the protein CASRMTELNTEAFF.

This clone was seen only a few times. Other DNA variants within this sample encode the same CDR3. J is TRBJ2-3 and V is TRBV6-5; 8 bases are shared with TRBD1. Germline-derived CDR1 and CDR2 are MNHEY and SVGAGI. The junction had 4 bases not matched to a gene; V was cut back by 5 bases and J by 0 bases. This CDR3 contains 15 residues. The CDR3 coding sequence is TGTGCCAGCAGTCGCCAGGGGGCCAGCACAGATACGCAGTATTTT. Its protein is CASSRQGASTDTQYF.

This rearrangement joins TRBV9 to TRBJ1-6, with 7 bases lining up with TRBD1. Germline V gene lookup returns CDR1 SGDLS and CDR2 YYNGEE. Trimming cost V 1 base and J 6 bases; bases outside gene matches: 4. This CDR3 is 15 amino acids long. The CDR3 here is CASSVRQGSNSPLHF. The CDR3 nucleotides read TGTGCCAGCAGCGTAAGACAGGGTAGTAATTCACCCCTCCACTTT. The variable domain in full, with the rest retrieved from reference TRBV9 and TRBJ1-6, is DSGVTQTPKHLITATGQRVTLRCSPRSGDLSVYWYQQSLDQGLQFLIQYYNGEERAKGNILERFSAQQFPDLHSELNLSSLELGDSALYFCASSVRQGSNSPLHFGNGTRLTVT.

The chain couples TRBV9 to TRBJ2-3; the match to TRBD2 covers 8 bases. This CDR3 spans 15 amino acids. Germline V gives CDR1 SGDLS, CDR2 YYNGEE. V trimming: 5 bases; J trimming: 0 bases; junction bases outside the gene matches: 5. CDR3 bases: TGTGCCAGCAGTTCGGGGGGGCGGAGCACAGATACGCAGTATTTT. Its translation: CASSSGGRSTDTQYF.

The chain carries TRBV6-1 and TRBJ2-7; TRBD1 is a possible D gene (5 bases). Germline CDR1 and CDR2: MNHNS and SASEGT. V was clipped by 8 bases and J by 5 bases, with 16 bases between them. The CDR3 extends over 13 amino acids. Written as DNA, the CDR3 is TGTGCCAGCCGAAAGACAGTTTCGGACGAGCAGTACGTC. Translation gives CASRKTVSDEQYV.

This chain links TRBV30 with TRBJ2-3, with 7 bases that match TRBD2. The germline gives CDR1 GTSNPN, CDR2 SVGIG (reference sequence). After removal of 2 bases from V and 3 bases from J, the junction contained 5 bases not matched to a gene. The CDR3 runs 14 residues. CDR3: CAWSKGGPTDTQYF. The DNA of the CDR3 is TGTGCCTGGAGTAAGGGAGGGCCGACAGATACGCAGTATTTT.

This clone was recorded many times. The gene calls are TRBV5-1 and TRBJ2-6; no reliable D call. Trimming removed 4 bases from V and 5 bases from J, with 7 bases in between. The CDR3 totals 13 residues. Germline V lookup: CDR1 SGHRS, CDR2 YFSETQ. CDR3 protein: CASSLGRANVLTF. The DNA for the CDR3 is TGCGCCAGCAGCCTTGGTAGGGCCAACGTCCTGACTTTC.

The table lists this clone with a few counts. The chain carries TRBV7-2 and TRBJ1-2, with D perhaps TRBD1 (6 bases). Trimming pared 5 bases from V and 4 bases from J, leaving 14 bases between. The CDR3 contains 14 residues. In germline, CDR1 is SGHTA, CDR2 FQGNSA. This chain's CDR3 is CASSIQGSSYGYTF. CDR3 DNA sequence: TGTGCCAGCAGCATACAGGGTTCGAGCTATGGCTACACCTTC.

V usage is TRBV5-5 and J usage is TRBJ1-1; 9 bases line up with TRBD1. This CDR3 region has 16 residues. Per the germline V gene, CDR1 is SGHKS and CDR2 is YYEKEE (reference sequence). The junction had 4 bases not matched to a gene; V was cut back by 0 bases and J by 1 base. The DNA of the CDR3 is TGTGCCAGCAGCTTGGGGACAGGGGCCGCGAACACTGAAGCTTTCTTT. Translating gives CASSLGTGAANTEAFF. Based on the CDR3 plus reference TRBV5-5 and TRBJ1-1, the full variable domain is DAGVTQSPTHLIKTRGQQVTLRCSPISGHKSVSWYQQVLGQGPQFIFQYYEKEERGRGNFPDRFSARQFPNYSSELNVNALLLGDSALYLCASSLGTGAANTEAFFGQGTRLTVV.

V and J are TRBV4-3 and TRBJ2-3, with 9 bases aligning to TRBD2. CDR3 length: 19 residues. Germline CDR1 and CDR2: LGHNA and YSLEER. V lost 3 bases to trimming and J lost 0 bases; unmatched junction nucleotides: 13. CDR3 nucleotide sequence: TGCGCCAGCAGCCATTACCTTCGGGGAACTAGCGGGAGCACAGATACGCAGTATTTT. Its translation is CASSHYLRGTSGSTDTQYF.

J is TRBJ2-7 and V is TRBV7-2, with D possibly TRBD1 on 6 matching bases. Trimming took 8 bases from V and 0 from J, leaving 14 bases between them. Looked up from germline, CDR1 is SGHTA and CDR2 is FQGNSA. The CDR3 has 14 residues. As DNA, the CDR3 is TGTGCCAGCGTTACGGACAGATACTCCTACGAGCAGTACTTC. Its protein is CASVTDRYSYEQYF.

This clone showed up just a few times. The chain is built from TRBV5-4 and TRBJ2-1, with TRBD1 as a possible D gene (6 bases). Trimming shortened V by 5 bases and J by 0 bases, and 9 bases separated the two germline ends. Germline CDR1 and CDR2: SGHNT and YYREEE (reference sequence). The CDR3 length is 14 residues. The CDR3, as DNA: TGTGCCAGCAGAGGACAGAGCTCCTACAATGAGCAGTTCTTC. Residues: CASRGQSSYNEQFF.